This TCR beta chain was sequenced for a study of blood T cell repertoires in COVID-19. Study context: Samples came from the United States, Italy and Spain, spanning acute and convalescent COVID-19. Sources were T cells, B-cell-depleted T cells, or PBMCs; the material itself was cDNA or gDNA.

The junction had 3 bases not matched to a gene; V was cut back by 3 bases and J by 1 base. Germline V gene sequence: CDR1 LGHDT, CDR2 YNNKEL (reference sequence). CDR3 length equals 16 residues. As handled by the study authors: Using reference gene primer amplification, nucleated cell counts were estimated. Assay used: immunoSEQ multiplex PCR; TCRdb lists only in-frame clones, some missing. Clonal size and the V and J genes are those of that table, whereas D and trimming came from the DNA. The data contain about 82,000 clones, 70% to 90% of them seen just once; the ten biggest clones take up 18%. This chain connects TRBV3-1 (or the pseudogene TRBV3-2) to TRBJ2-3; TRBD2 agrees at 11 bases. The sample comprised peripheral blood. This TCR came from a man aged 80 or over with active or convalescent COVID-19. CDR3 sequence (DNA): TGTGCCAGCAGCCACCTGGGACTAGCGGGCACAGATACGCAGTATTTT. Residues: CASSHLGLAGTDTQYF.